This T cell receptor beta chain was identified in a study of shared T cell receptors in the human thymus listed by TCRdb under 2021. Turning to the overall study: The study investigated the way shared, self-reactive T-cell receptor alpha chains are produced in the human thymus.

Library creation used the immunoSEQ multiplex PCR assay. Sourced from immuneACCESS, this table was stored by TCRdb with only in-frame sequences that have V and J called. A share of the clones is absent; for the studies checked, an unresolved V gene accounts for under half, and the remainder has no known explanation. The sample profile shows some 400,000 clones; approximately 95% of them were found once. The ten largest clones represent roughly 0.02% of the sample. A distance of 14 bases separates the germline ends of V and J, which lose 1 base and 4 bases respectively. For CDR1 and CDR2, the germline V gene (reference sequence) lists SGHNT and YYREEE. The CDR3 measures 15 amino acids from cysteine to phenylalanine. Only CDR3 DNA remains: 45 bases, in frame from the first base. Notes on this clone: Its antigen is still unknown. Base qualities were left out, and no much larger clone turns up one base away.

The sequence is built from TRBV5-4 and TRBJ1-2; possibly the D gene is TRBD1, per 6 matching bases. The TCR originated in a human donor. The sample was thymocytes. The CDR3 has the sequence CASSLSRGNPYGYTF. The DNA sequence is given as TGTGCCAGCAGCTTGAGTAGGGGGAACCCCTATGGCTACACCTTC.